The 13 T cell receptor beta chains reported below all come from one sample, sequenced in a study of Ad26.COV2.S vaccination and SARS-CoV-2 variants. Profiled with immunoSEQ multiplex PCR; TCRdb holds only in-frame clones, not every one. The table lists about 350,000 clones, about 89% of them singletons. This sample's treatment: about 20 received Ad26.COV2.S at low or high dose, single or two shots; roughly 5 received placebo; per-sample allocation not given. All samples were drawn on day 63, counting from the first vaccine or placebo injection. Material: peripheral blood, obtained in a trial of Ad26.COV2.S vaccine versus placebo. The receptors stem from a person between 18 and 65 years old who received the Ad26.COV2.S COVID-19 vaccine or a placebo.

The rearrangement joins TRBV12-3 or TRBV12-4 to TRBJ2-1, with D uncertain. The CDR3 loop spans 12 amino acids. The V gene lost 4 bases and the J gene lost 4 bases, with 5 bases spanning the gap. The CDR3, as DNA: TGTGCCAGCAGTTCGGTTTACAATGAGCAGTTCTTC. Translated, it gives CASSSVYNEQFF.

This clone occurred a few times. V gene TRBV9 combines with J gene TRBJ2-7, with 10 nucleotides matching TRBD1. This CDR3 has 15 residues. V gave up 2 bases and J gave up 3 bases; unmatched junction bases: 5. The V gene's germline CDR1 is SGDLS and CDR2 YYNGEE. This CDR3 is CASSVSGQGLYEQYF. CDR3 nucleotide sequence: TGTGCCAGCAGCGTGTCGGGACAGGGGCTCTACGAGCAGTACTTC.

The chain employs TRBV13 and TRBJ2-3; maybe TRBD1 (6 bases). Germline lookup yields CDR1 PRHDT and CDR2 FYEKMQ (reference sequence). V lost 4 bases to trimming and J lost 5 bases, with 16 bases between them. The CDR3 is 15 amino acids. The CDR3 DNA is TGTGCCAGCAGCTCCCGGGACACCAAGGTAGATACGCAGTATTTT. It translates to CASSSRDTKVDTQYF.

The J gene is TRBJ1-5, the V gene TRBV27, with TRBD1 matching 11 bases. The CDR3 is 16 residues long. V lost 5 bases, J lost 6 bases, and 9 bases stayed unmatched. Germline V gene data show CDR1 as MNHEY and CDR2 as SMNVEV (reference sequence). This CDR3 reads CASSPSWDRGTQPQHF. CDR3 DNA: TGTGCCAGCAGTCCCTCCTGGGACAGGGGGACTCAGCCCCAGCATTTT.

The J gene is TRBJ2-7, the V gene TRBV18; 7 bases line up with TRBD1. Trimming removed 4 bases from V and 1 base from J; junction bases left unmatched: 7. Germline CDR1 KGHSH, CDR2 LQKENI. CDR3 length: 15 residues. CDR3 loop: CASSQSGTVSYEQYF. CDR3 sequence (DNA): TGTGCCAGCTCACAATCCGGGACAGTTTCCTACGAGCAGTACTTC.

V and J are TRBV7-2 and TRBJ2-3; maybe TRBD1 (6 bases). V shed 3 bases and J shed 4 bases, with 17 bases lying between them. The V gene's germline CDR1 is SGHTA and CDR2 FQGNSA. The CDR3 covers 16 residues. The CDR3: CASSFAGGSLADTQYF. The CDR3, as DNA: TGTGCCAGCAGCTTTGCTGGGGGCTCCCTAGCAGATACGCAGTATTTT.

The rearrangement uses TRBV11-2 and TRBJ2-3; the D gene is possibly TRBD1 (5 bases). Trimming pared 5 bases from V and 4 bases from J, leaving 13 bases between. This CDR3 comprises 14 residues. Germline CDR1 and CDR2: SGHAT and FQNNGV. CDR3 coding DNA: TGTGCCAGCAGCATCCAACAGGTTTCAGATACGCAGTATTTT. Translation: CASSIQQVSDTQYF. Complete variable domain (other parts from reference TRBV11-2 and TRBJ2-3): EAGVAQSPRYKIIEKRQSVAFWCNPISGHATLYWYQQILGQGPKLLIQFQNNGVVDDSQLPKDRFSAERLKGVDSTLKIQPAKLEDSAVYLCASSIQQVSDTQYFGPGTRLTVL.

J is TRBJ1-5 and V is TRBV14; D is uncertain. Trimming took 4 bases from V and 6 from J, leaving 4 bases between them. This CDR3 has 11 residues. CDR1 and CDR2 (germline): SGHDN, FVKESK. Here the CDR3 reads CASSPFQPQHF. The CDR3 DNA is TGTGCCAGCAGCCCGTTTCAGCCCCAGCATTTT. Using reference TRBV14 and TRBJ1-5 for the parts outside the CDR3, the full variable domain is EAGVTQFPSHSVIEKGQTVTLRCDPISGHDNLYWYRRVMGKEIKFLLHFVKESKQDESGMPNNRFLAERTGGTYSTLKVQPAELEDSGVYFCASSPFQPQHFGDGTRLSIL.

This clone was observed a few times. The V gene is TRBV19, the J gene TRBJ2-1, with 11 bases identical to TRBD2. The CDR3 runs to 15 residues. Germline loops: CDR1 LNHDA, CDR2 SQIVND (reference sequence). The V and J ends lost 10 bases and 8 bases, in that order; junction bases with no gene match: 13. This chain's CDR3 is CATMGAGTSGDEQFF. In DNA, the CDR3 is TGTGCCACCATGGGAGCCGGGACTAGCGGCGATGAGCAGTTCTTC.

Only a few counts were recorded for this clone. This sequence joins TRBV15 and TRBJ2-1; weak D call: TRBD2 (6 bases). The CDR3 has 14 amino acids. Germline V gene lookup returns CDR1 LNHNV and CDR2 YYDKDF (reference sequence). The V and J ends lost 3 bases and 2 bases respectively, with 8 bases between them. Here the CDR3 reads CATSRSGPYNEQFF. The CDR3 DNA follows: TGTGCCACCAGCAGGAGCGGGCCCTACAATGAGCAGTTCTTC.

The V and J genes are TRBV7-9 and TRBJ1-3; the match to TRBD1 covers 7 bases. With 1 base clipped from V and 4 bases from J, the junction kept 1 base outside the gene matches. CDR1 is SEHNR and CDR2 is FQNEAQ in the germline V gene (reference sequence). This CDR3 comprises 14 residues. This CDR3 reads CASSLEDRGNTIYF. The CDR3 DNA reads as TGTGCCAGCAGCTTAGAGGACAGGGGAAACACCATATATTTT.

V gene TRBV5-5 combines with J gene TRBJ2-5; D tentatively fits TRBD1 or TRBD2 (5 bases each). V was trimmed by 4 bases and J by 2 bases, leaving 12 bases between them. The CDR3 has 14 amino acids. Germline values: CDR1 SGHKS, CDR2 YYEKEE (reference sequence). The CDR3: CASSPAAGQETQYF. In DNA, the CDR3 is TGTGCCAGCAGCCCAGCGGCAGGGCAAGAGACCCAGTACTTC.

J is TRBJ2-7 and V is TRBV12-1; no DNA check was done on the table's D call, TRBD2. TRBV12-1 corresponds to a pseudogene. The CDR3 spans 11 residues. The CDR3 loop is CAGDNLYEQYF. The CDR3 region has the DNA TGCGCGGGGGACAACCTCTACGAGCAGTACTTC.